A selection of T cell receptor beta chains follows, all from one sample in a study of regulatory T cells in long-lasting Graves disease. TCRdb fed the multiplex PCR reads into MiXCR, producing one record per CDR3 protein. The profile shows roughly 430,000 distinct CDR3 sequences, around 17% of them singletons. This same sample was also taken into another study, of T cells in Graves' hyperthyroidism and ophthalmopathy.

The input for sequencing was peripheral blood mononuclear cells (PBMCs), taken at new diagnosis, from a patient treated with antithyroid drugs. The receptors here all came from a woman aged 30 to 39 with Graves disease. Both conserved end residues are part of each CDR3. D genes are given only for firm matches. A clone size is listed for some rows: how often the clone was seen (once, few, many), or a class if it is expanded.

v_call	j_call	d_call	cdr3_length	clone_size	cdr3_aa	cdr3_nt
TRBV7-2	TRBJ2-1	-	14	many	CASSLGRGNNEQFF	TGTGCCAGCAGCTTAGGGAGGGGAAACAATGAGCAGTTCTTC
TRBV14	TRBJ2-2	TRBD1	16	-	CASSPPGGTTTGELFF	TGTGCCAGCAGTCCCCCAGGGGGCACCACCACCGGGGAGCTGTTTTTT
TRBV5-8	TRBJ1-4	TRBD1	16	few	CASSHGQAATNEKLFF	TGTGCCAGCAGCCACGGACAGGCTGCAACTAATGAAAAACTGTTTTTT
TRBV28	TRBJ1-1	-	10	many	CAIQGPGAFF	TGTGCCATCCAGGGCCCCGGGGCTTTCTTT
TRBV7-9	TRBJ1-4	-	15	-	CASSLVRGDNEKLFF	TGTGCCAGCAGCTTGGTGAGGGGTGATAATGAAAAACTGTTTTTT
TRBV15	TRBJ2-1	TRBD2	16	few	CATRDRAGGGYNEQFF	TGTGCCACTAGGGATAGGGCGGGAGGGGGCTACAATGAGCAGTTCTTC
TRBV20-1	TRBJ2-7	TRBD2	13	many	CSARASGRSEQYF	TGCAGTGCTAGGGCTAGCGGGAGATCCGAGCAGTACTTC
TRBV5-1	TRBJ2-1	-	14	many	CASSLGLSHNEQFF	TGCGCCAGCAGCTTGGGTCTCTCCCACAATGAGCAGTTCTTC
TRBV20-1	TRBJ2-1	-	14	many	CSAVAELSYNEQFF	TGCAGTGCTGTAGCGGAGCTGTCCTACAATGAGCAGTTCTTC
TRBV6-2/TRBV6-3	TRBJ2-5	-	16	many	CASSYRAGEYQETQYF	TGTGCCAGCAGTTACCGGGCAGGGGAGTACCAAGAGACCCAGTACTTC
TRBV29-1	TRBJ1-1	-	14	many	CSVGGLTMNTEAFF	TGCAGCGTGGGGGGCCTTACAATGAACACTGAAGCTTTCTTT
TRBV7-2	TRBJ2-3	TRBD2	16	many	CASSLVGGFPTDTQYF	TGTGCCAGCAGCTTAGTCGGGGGGTTTCCCACAGATACGCAGTATTTT
TRBV7-8	TRBJ2-3	TRBD1	17	many	CASSLVPTGFSTDTQYF	TGTGCCAGCAGCTTAGTCCCGACAGGGTTTAGCACAGATACGCAGTATTTT
TRBV15	TRBJ2-7	-	15	many	CATSRDSKGSYEQYF	TGTGCCACCAGCAGAGATAGTAAGGGGTCCTACGAGCAGTACTTC
TRBV5-1	TRBJ1-6	-	15	many	CASSLTGNYNSPLHF	TGCGCCAGCAGCTTGACAGGGAACTATAATTCACCCCTCCACTTT
TRBV11-2	TRBJ1-6	-	14	many	CASSSSLGNSPLHF	TGTGCCAGCAGCTCATCCTTAGGGAATTCACCCCTCCACTTT
TRBV12-3/TRBV12-4	TRBJ2-5	TRBD2	16	-	CASSSSGTSSQETQYF	TGTGCCAGCAGTTCCTCCGGGACTAGCAGTCAAGAGACCCAGTACTTC
TRBV11-3	TRBJ2-1	TRBD2	15	many	CASGSGSDGKNEQFF	TGTGCCAGCGGGAGCGGGAGCGATGGGAAGAATGAGCAGTTCTTC
TRBV9	TRBJ1-4	TRBD1	16	-	CASSLRQGGTNEKLFF	TGTGCCAGCAGCCTCCGACAGGGGGGGACTAATGAAAAACTGTTTTTT
TRBV7-9	TRBJ2-7	-	13	many	CASSFPPRAEQYF	TGTGCCAGCAGCTTCCCCCCACGGGCCGAGCAGTACTTC
TRBV18	TRBJ2-7	-	13	many	CASSPGTGREQYF	TGTGCCAGCTCCCCGGGAACAGGTCGAGAGCAGTACTTC
TRBV6-1	TRBJ1-2	-	14	many	CASKPDSSYYGYTF	TGTGCCAGCAAACCCGACAGCTCCTACTATGGCTACACCTTC
TRBV20-1	TRBJ2-1	-	16	-	CSARVGGQGAVNEQFF	TGCAGTGCTAGAGTGGGGGGGCAGGGGGCGGTCAATGAGCAGTTCTTC
TRBV11-2	TRBJ2-5	-	17	few	CASSPPEQQTKRETQYF	TGTGCCAGCAGCCCACCGGAACAACAAACCAAGAGAGAGACCCAGTACTTC
TRBV28	TRBJ1-1	TRBD1	18	many	CASSDVPGQGRVNTEAFF	TGTGCCAGCAGCGATGTCCCGGGACAGGGCCGGGTGAACACTGAAGCTTTCTTT
TRBV20-1	TRBJ2-1	-	12	many	CSAAMQLGGQFF	TGCAGTGCCGCGATGCAGTTGGGGGGGCAGTTCTTC
TRBV28	TRBJ2-1	-	15	many	CASSLVSPPRDEQFF	TGTGCCAGCAGTTTAGTTTCTCCCCCGCGGGATGAGCAGTTCTTC
TRBV7-2	TRBJ2-1	TRBD2	15	many	CASTLGLAEYNEQFF	TGTGCCAGCACCTTAGGACTAGCGGAATACAATGAGCAGTTCTTC
TRBV9	TRBJ2-7	TRBD2	15	many	CASSVGLAGGFEQYF	TGTGCCAGCAGCGTCGGACTAGCGGGAGGCTTCGAGCAGTACTTC
TRBV18	TRBJ1-5	-	14	many	CASSPGSPKLPQHF	TGTGCCAGCTCACCGGGGTCCCCCAAACTGCCCCAGCATTTT
TRBV13	TRBJ1-2	-	13	-	CASSVGGDYGYTF	TGTGCCAGCAGCGTCGGGGGGGACTATGGCTACACCTTC
TRBV27	TRBJ2-7	-	12	-	CASATPSYEQYF	TGTGCCAGCGCCACTCCTTCCTACGAGCAGTACTTC
TRBV20-1	TRBJ2-2	TRBD1	14	-	CSARRTGITGELFF	TGCAGTGCTAGAAGGACAGGGATTACCGGGGAGCTGTTTTTT
TRBV20-1	TRBJ2-3	TRBD2	16	many	CSASGTSGSSSDTQYF	TGCAGTGCTAGTGGGACTAGCGGGAGTTCCTCAGATACGCAGTATTTT
TRBV2	TRBJ2-7	TRBD1	15	many	CASSGDRASTYEQYF	TGTGCCAGCAGCGGAGACAGGGCATCTACCTACGAGCAGTACTTC
TRBV11-2	TRBJ2-4	TRBD1	14	many	CASSRRQGENIQYF	TGTGCCAGCAGCCGGAGACAGGGGGAAAACATTCAGTACTTC
TRBV2	TRBJ1-5	-	15	many	CASSAPRGGNQPQHF	TGTGCCAGCAGTGCCCCCAGGGGAGGGAATCAGCCCCAGCATTTT
TRBV29-1	TRBJ2-5	-	13	many	CSVDGLAKETQYF	TGCAGCGTTGACGGCCTAGCTAAAGAGACCCAGTACTTC
TRBV4-1	TRBJ1-1	-	15	few	CASSQVGGLSTEAFF	TGCGCCAGCAGCCAGGTAGGAGGGTTGAGTACTGAAGCTTTCTTT
TRBV19	TRBJ1-1	-	12	few	CATGRENTEAFF	TGTGCCACTGGACGGGAGAACACTGAAGCTTTCTTT
TRBV6-2/TRBV6-3	TRBJ2-7	-	14	many	CASSYLRGSYEQYF	TGTGCCAGCAGTTACTTGCGTGGGTCCTACGAGCAGTACTTC
TRBV13	TRBJ2-7	-	13	many	CASSSQRTDEQYF	TGTGCCAGCAGCTCCCAGAGAACCGACGAGCAGTACTTC
TRBV7-9	TRBJ2-2	TRBD2	16	few	CASSIGTSGNTGELFF	TGTGCCAGCAGCATAGGGACTAGCGGAAACACCGGGGAGCTGTTTTTT
TRBV6-1	TRBJ1-1	TRBD1	15	few	CAGGTGGDMNTEAFF	TGTGCCGGTGGGACAGGGGGCGACATGAACACTGAAGCTTTCTTT
TRBV7-2	TRBJ1-2	TRBD1	15	-	CASSPGQGLSDGYTF	TGTGCCAGCAGCCCAGGACAGGGGCTCTCAGATGGCTACACCTTC
TRBV28	TRBJ2-2	TRBD1	16	many	CATQGASYVDTGELFF	TGTGCTACACAGGGGGCGTCATATGTCGACACCGGGGAGCTGTTTTTT
TRBV9	TRBJ2-1	TRBD2	16	many	CASSVGGTTYTNEQFF	TGTGCCAGCAGCGTGGGGGGGACCACTTATACCAATGAGCAGTTCTTC
TRBV7-2	TRBJ2-1	-	13	-	CASSPLNYNEQFF	TGTGCCAGCAGCCCCCTAAATTACAATGAGCAGTTCTTC
TRBV20-1	TRBJ2-2	-	13	many	CSAPASNTGELFF	TGCAGTGCTCCCGCCTCGAACACCGGGGAGCTGTTTTTT
TRBV5-5	TRBJ2-7	-	14	many	CASSFGEGFYEQYF	TGTGCCAGCAGCTTCGGAGAAGGATTCTACGAGCAGTACTTC